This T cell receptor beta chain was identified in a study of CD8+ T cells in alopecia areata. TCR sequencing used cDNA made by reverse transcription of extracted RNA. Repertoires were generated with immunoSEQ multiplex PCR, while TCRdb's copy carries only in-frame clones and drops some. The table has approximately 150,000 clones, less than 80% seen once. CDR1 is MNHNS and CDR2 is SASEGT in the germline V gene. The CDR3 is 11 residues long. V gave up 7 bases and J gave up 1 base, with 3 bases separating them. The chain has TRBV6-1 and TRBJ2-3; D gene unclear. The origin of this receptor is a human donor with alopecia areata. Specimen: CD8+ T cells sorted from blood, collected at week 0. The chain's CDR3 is CASIGTDTQYF. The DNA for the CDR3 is TGTGCCAGCATTGGCACAGATACGCAGTATTTT.